This T cell receptor beta chain derives from a study of T cell responses to AZD1222 COVID-19 vaccine. The CDR3 length is 13 residues. Losses at the gene ends were 7 bases for V and 7 bases for J; bases not matched to a gene: 6. CDR1 and CDR2 (germline): LNHDA, SQIVND (reference sequence). Libraries were prepared by immunoSEQ multiplex PCR; TCRdb keeps only in-frame clonotypes and omits some of them. The sample holds roughly 190,000 clones, roughly 93% seen once. The sequencing used peripheral blood, collected on day 0 of AZD1222 vaccination. The receptor's source is an adult in good health. This chain uses TRBV19 with TRBJ1-5, with 8 nucleotides matching TRBD1. CDR3 coding DNA: TGTGCCAGTACCCTGACAGGGGCCCAGCCCCAGCATTTT. This sequence encodes CASTLTGAQPQHF.